This record covers a single TCR beta chain. Total RNA amounts of at least 6 micrograms were extracted per sample. The entry originates in a study of blood T cells in healthy people across ages. PCR was performed a second time for about 7 to 12 cycles using a sample-barcoded 5' primer and a J-beta primer mix. The yield of each sample was at least 2.5 million CDR3-containing paired-end reads. From the 5' RACE reads, TCRdb called clonotypes with MiXCR, one entry per CDR3 protein. The sample comprises about 1 million distinct CDR3 sequences, almost 25% of which are singletons, and 0.65% to 0.75% rests with the top ten. The germline V and J ends were trimmed by 4 bases and 3 bases, with 6 bases remaining between them. Germline V gives CDR1 SQVTM, CDR2 ANQGSEA. CDR3 size: 11 residues. These data were also reused for a study on T cells of mothers and their children. This second study says: The M1S primer of the second PCR added sample barcodes and 2-4 random nucleotides.

The sequencing input was blood. This sequence was found in a girl under 10 years old in good health. The V gene is TRBV29-1, the J gene TRBJ2-5; no clear D. CDR3 sequence (DNA): TGCAGCGTTGTAACAGAAGAGACCCAGTACTTC. It specifies CSVVTEETQYF.